This T cell receptor (beta chain) was documented in a study of shared clonotypes between healthy human individuals (dated by TCRdb to between 2020 and 2021). Regarding the research as a whole: Two women and a few men aged 18 to 49 years were included in the cohort. For each donor, three plates each were used for CD4 naive and CD4 memory, two plates were used for CD8 naive, and one plate was used for CD8 memory. The study deeply sequenced blood TCR repertoires of about 5 healthy adults to estimate repertoire size and the extent of clonotype sharing between individuals. Different laboratories and diverse techniques were used to prepare libraries and sequence TCR repertoires, to increase sequencing depth and limit assay-specific biases. Each donor's leukapheresis produced roughly between about 0.85 and 10 billion PBMCs. Paper-wide results and their limitations: Higher generation probabilities were observed for clonotypes shared by all four sorted-subset donors than for non-shared clonotypes. The genetic and exposure-history diversity represented was limited by the small number of donors. Based on pairwise subsampling, the degree of clonotype sharing among donors was expected to be affected by sequencing depth. Across several donors, about 5.2% of naive CD4, 3.5% of naive CD8, 2% to 2.5% of memory CD4, and 0.3% to 0.45% of memory CD8 clonotypes were shared. Estimated clonotype richness was generally larger for naive than for memory subsets. Only blood was sampled, and tissue TCR repertoires likely differ from those in blood. Incomplete sequencing was indicated by rarefaction of sorted-subset datasets, despite the large sequencing depth.

About this clone: It lacks a known antigen. Base qualities are not provided; no much larger clone lies one nucleotide away.

CDR1 and CDR2 are read off the germline V gene as LGHNA and YNFKEQ. V is pared back by 1 base and J by 5 bases, with 11 bases lying between the germline termini. CDR3 length: 14 amino acids, cysteine to phenylalanine. Only the CDR3 DNA is retained, 42 bases long and in frame from the first base. The donors were healthy, HIV-negative adults who had no recently reported acute infections or vaccinations. Only Caucasian adults living in Nashville, Tennessee, USA were represented among the donors. CD4+ T cells were enriched through magnetic negative selection, after which naive cells were positively selected on CD45RA and the remaining negative fraction served as the memory subset. Blood was obtained by leukapheresis, after which PBMCs were separated by Ficoll-Histopaque density gradient centrifugation and cryopreserved in liquid nitrogen vapor phase. Purity and quantity of every magnetically sorted T cell population were checked by analytical flow cytometry. From each sorted fraction, genomic DNA was isolated and quantified by UV absorbance on a Nanodrop 2000c.

Using the deep immunoSEQ assay, TCR CDR3 regions were amplified from genomic DNA by multiplex PCR. For each cell subset, the extracted genomic DNA was distributed evenly across all wells of several immunoSEQ 96-well plates, and each plate served as one replicate. For sorted subsets, each replicate PCR was loaded with approximately 0.2 ug genomic DNA, equivalent to about 30,000 T cell genomes. Purified libraries were quantified with a Qubit 3.0 fluorometer, sized on a Bioanalyzer 2100, and re-quantified with the KAPA Library Quantification kit. Each immunoSEQ 96-well plate was sequenced on its own single-read 150-cycle Illumina NextSeq 550 flow cell. In the source study's methods: Because only junctional sequences without quality scores were contained in the immunoSEQ output, filtering matching that applied to full-length reads could not be performed. Sequences were annotated with PyIR, a Python wrapper for IgBLAST v1.9, using IMGT germline references to assign V/J genes and CDR3. Any read was removed if the V/J assignment was weak (E-value above 1e-6), the CDR3 was missing, or the read contained stop codons, out-of-frame junctions, or ambiguous translated residues. V3J clonotypes were defined as sequences sharing an identical inferred V gene, J gene, and CDR3 amino acid sequence. Percentage overlap between repertoires was computed as shared unique clonotypes divided by the size of the smaller repertoire. RTK rarefaction, the Chao1 estimator, and Recon v2.1 estimates of unobserved clonotypes were used to assess repertoire richness. Generation probabilities were computed with OLGA for all TCRbeta clonotypes obtained by the gDNA method from four donors. TCRdb obtained this table from immuneACCESS and retained in-frame rearrangements with V and J assigned. These tables miss some clones; where compared with another copy, unresolved V genes account for less than half of the shortfall, and the remainder is unexplained. D and trimming were read from the DNA, whereas the V and J calls and clone size are those reported in that table. The sample table records fewer than 1.4 million clones; around three quarters of these occur just once. The ten most abundant clones make up 0.5% to 0.65% of the sample.

This TCR came from a man aged 18 to 30 in good health. Some clones in this sample may be carry-over from other donors' samples. The sample consisted of memory CD4+ T cells from PBMCs. Interpreted using the paper, the cell subset or site label stands for: CD45RA-negative fraction. The sequence joins TRBV4-2 to TRBJ1-1; the D region possibly corresponds to TRBD1 (6 bases align). In nucleotides, the sequence is TGTGCCAGCAGCCAAGTCAGGGGAGGGACTGAAGCTTTCTTT. Translated, it gives CASSQVRGGTEAFF.